This T cell receptor (beta chain) was recovered during a study of vaccination and CD4 T cells after COVID-19. Study information: Control cultures received a CEFX pool, an HIV-1 Nef pool, or no peptide. Study-level results: Convalescent patients' vaccine-specific clones were spike mono-reactive in 304 of 307 cases.

The trim removed 6 bases at V and 5 bases at J, leaving 5 bases unmatched. The CDR3 covers 14 residues. Germline V gene lookup returns CDR1 SNHLY and CDR2 FYNNEI. Treatment noted: approximately 11-day PBMC culture with coronavirus spike peptide pools or control peptides (ViraFEST assay). The ViraFEST method relied on peptide pools to expand antigen-specific T cells, followed by TCR sequencing. Half of the medium was exchanged for fresh IL-2 medium, first on day 3 and then on day 7. As for this clonotype: The target antigen is unknown.

CD4+ T cells that had been cultured provided DNA sequenced with the Oncomine TCR Beta short-read assay. Each CDR3 protein gets one entry after TCRdb re-called the PCR reads with MiXCR. This sample carries 15,000 to 20,000 distinct CDR3 sequences, roughly 73% of them seen once, and the ten largest clones take 16%. This TCR came from a human donor who received a COVID-19 vaccine. The chain carries TRBV2 and TRBJ2-5; 11 bases map to TRBD1. The sample consisted of CD4+ T cells from blood, cultured in vitro, taken after SARS-CoV-2 vaccination. The CDR3 sequence is CASSGTGGSETQYF. The CDR3 coding sequence is TGTGCCAGCAGCGGGACAGGGGGGTCGGAGACCCAGTACTTC.